What follows are 26 T cell receptor beta chains derived from one specimen sequenced in a study of blood T cell repertoires in COVID-19. Method: immunoSEQ multiplex PCR; TCRdb's copy keeps in-frame clones and lacks some. Here the sample spans over 150,000 clones, around 80% being singletons. Source material: peripheral blood. The receptors come from a human donor with acute or convalescent COVID-19. The donor label of this sample is uncertain.

This clone has just one count. The rearrangement joins TRBV7-6 to TRBJ2-1, with D uncertain. The V gene's germline CDR1 is SGHVS and CDR2 FNYEAQ. V lost 1 base to trimming and J lost 7 bases, with 5 bases between them. This CDR3 has 12 amino acids. In nucleotides, the CDR3 is TGTGCCAGCAGCTTAGGGCGGAATGAGCAGTTCTTC. Its translation: CASSLGRNEQFF.

The V call is TRBV30, the J call TRBJ2-3; 9 bases are a match to TRBD2. This CDR3 spans 17 amino acids. Looked up from germline, CDR1 is GTSNPN and CDR2 is SVGIG (reference sequence). Trimming removed 2 bases from V and 2 bases from J; junction bases left unmatched: 11. The CDR3 DNA is TGTGCCTGGAGTCCTCGGACCGGGACTAGCCACACAGATACGCAGTATTTT. Translating gives CAWSPRTGTSHTDTQYF.

J is TRBJ2-7 and V is TRBV6-1; the match to TRBD1 covers 8 bases. After removal of 3 bases from V and 12 bases from J, the junction contained 7 bases not matched to a gene. Germline V gene sequence: CDR1 MNHNS, CDR2 SASEGT. The CDR3 totals 12 residues. The CDR3 DNA is TGTGCCAGCAGTGAGGCCAGGGGGCCGGCGTACTTC. Its protein is CASSEARGPAYF.

V usage is TRBV10-3 and J usage is TRBJ1-2, with TRBD1 matching over 8 bases. CDR1 is ENHRY, CDR2 SYGVKD, per germline. This CDR3 is built from 17 residues. V shed 3 bases, J shed 4 bases, and the junction held 13 bases outside the gene matches. The CDR3 DNA reads as TGTGCCATCAGTGATTCCCCGACAGGGGATGGCCGCTATGGCTACACCTTC. This gives the protein CAISDSPTGDGRYGYTF.

V gene TRBV28 combines with J gene TRBJ1-5; D remains unclear. Germline CDR1 reads MDHEN; CDR2 reads SYDVKM. The CDR3 has 12 residues. The V end lost 7 bases, the J end lost 5 bases, and 9 bases lay between the germline ends. Here the CDR3 reads CASTQRDQPQHF. The CDR3, as DNA: TGTGCCAGCACCCAACGAGATCAGCCCCAGCATTTT.

The chain recombines TRBV10-3 with TRBJ2-1; 9 positions match TRBD2. The CDR3 spans 20 residues. The V gene end was trimmed by 4 bases and the J gene end by 9 bases; junction bases not matched to a gene: 25. Germline V CDR1 and CDR2: ENHRY, SYGVKD. The CDR3 loop is CAISASPSRSGRLQSPEQFF. The CDR3 bases are TGTGCCATCAGTGCTTCCCCCTCCCGGAGCGGGAGGCTCCAAAGCCCTGAGCAGTTCTTC.

A few counts support this clone. The rearrangement joins TRBV7-6 to TRBJ2-1; 13 bases line up with TRBD2. Per the germline V gene, CDR1 is SGHVS and CDR2 is FNYEAQ. This CDR3 has 16 amino acids. With 1 base clipped from V and 4 bases from J, the junction kept 1 base outside the gene matches. CDR3 DNA: TGTGCCAGCAGCTTAGAGGGACTAGCGGGATACAATGAGCAGTTCTTC. This translates into CASSLEGLAGYNEQFF.

The chain uses TRBV4-1 and TRBJ1-1; tentatively, D is TRBD1 (6 bases). The CDR3 contains 16 residues. Germline CDR1 MGHRA, CDR2 YSYEKL. Trimming cost V 4 bases and J 3 bases, with 18 bases left between them. In DNA form, the CDR3 reads TGCGCCAGCAGCCTCCGCGGGGGGGGCGCGGACACTGAAGCTTTCTTT. As protein: CASSLRGGGADTEAFF.

This clone appeared a few times. The rearrangement uses TRBV6-5 and TRBJ2-1; TRBD1 matches at 9 bases. This CDR3 has 15 residues. V shed 2 bases and J 5 bases; nucleotides not matched to a gene: 4. From germline, CDR1 is MNHEY and CDR2 SVGAGI. This chain's CDR3 is CASSYTGQGNNEQFF. The CDR3 DNA reads as TGTGCCAGCAGTTACACGGGACAGGGAAACAATGAGCAGTTCTTC.

There are a few counts of this clone. This chain joins TRBV5-1 and TRBJ2-7; D unresolved. Germline CDR1 is SGHRS and CDR2 is YFSETQ. This CDR3 region has 13 residues. V shed 1 base and J shed 3 bases, with 8 bases lying between them. The CDR3 region has the DNA TGCGCCAGCAGCTTGAACTCTATCTACGAGCAGTACTTC. Protein product: CASSLNSIYEQYF. The full variable domain, its missing parts supplied by reference TRBV5-1 and TRBJ2-7, is KAGVTQTPRYLIKTRGQQVTLSCSPISGHRSVSWYQQTPGQGLQFLFEYFSETQRNKGNFPGRFSGRQFSNSRSEMNVSTLELGDSALYLCASSLNSIYEQYFGPGTRLTVT.

This clone was observed once. The chain joins TRBV4-3 to TRBJ1-3, with 9 positions matching TRBD1. The CDR3 sequence is 17 residues long. Germline loops: CDR1 LGHNA, CDR2 YSLEER. V lost 3 bases to trimming and J lost 0 bases; unmatched junction nucleotides: 6. Written as DNA, the CDR3 is TGCGCCAGCAGCCACCACCGGGGACAGGGCTCTGGAAACACCATATATTTT. Its protein product is CASSHHRGQGSGNTIYF.

This clone was seen more than once but under ten times. The chain joins TRBV28 to TRBJ1-6; D is ambiguous. V was shortened by 2 bases and J by 0 bases, with 8 bases between the two germline ends. This CDR3 is built from 16 residues. Germline CDR1 is MDHEN and CDR2 is SYDVKM. This CDR3 reads CASSLVGSSYNSPLHF. In DNA form, the CDR3 reads TGTGCCAGCAGTTTAGTGGGCAGCTCCTATAATTCACCCCTCCACTTT.

In this sample, this clone turned up a few times. The chain carries TRBV5-1 and TRBJ1-3, with D possibly matching TRBD1 (5 bases). Trimming cost V 3 bases and J 0 bases, with 10 bases left between them. The germline V gene has CDR1 SGHRS and CDR2 YFSETQ. This CDR3 spans 15 amino acids. The CDR3 here is CASSSGLPSGNTIYF. DNA for the CDR3: TGCGCCAGCAGCTCGGGACTCCCCTCTGGAAACACCATATATTTT. Looking up the rest from reference TRBV5-1 and TRBJ1-3 gives the full variable domain: KAGVTQTPRYLIKTRGQQVTLSCSPISGHRSVSWYQQTPGQGLQFLFEYFSETQRNKGNFPGRFSGRQFSNSRSEMNVSTLELGDSALYLCASSSGLPSGNTIYFGEGSWLTVV.

V gene TRBV5-1 combines with J gene TRBJ1-2; TRBD1 matches at 11 bases. Trimming took 4 bases from V and 3 from J; bases not matched to a gene: 2. CDR3 length: 14 residues. Germline V gene data show CDR1 as SGHRS and CDR2 as YFSETQ. CDR3 protein: CASSPGQGDYGYTF. The CDR3 nucleotides are TGCGCCAGCAGCCCGGGACAGGGGGACTATGGCTACACCTTC.

A note on this clone: A junction boundary mismatches the germline segment, possibly from a read error. The chain couples TRBV30 to TRBJ1-2, with D perhaps TRBD1 (6 bases). CDR3 size: 11 residues. Germline V gene data show CDR1 as GTSNPN and CDR2 as SVGIG (reference sequence). CDR3 DNA sequence: TGTGCCTGGAGTTCAGACCGGACAGAAAACTTC. Protein sequence: CAWSSDRTENF. The full variable domain, completed using reference TRBV30 and TRBJ1-2, is SQTIHQWPATLVQPVGSPLSLECTVEGTSNPNLYWYRQAAGRGLQLLFYSVGIGQISSEVPQNLSASRPQDRQFILSSKKLLLSDSGFYLCAWSSDRTENFGSGTRLTVV.

This clone appeared a few times. The rearrangement joins TRBV15 to TRBJ2-7; 13 bases fit TRBD2. Germline CDR1 and CDR2: LNHNV and YYDKDF (reference sequence). With 0 bases clipped from V and 0 bases from J, the junction kept 5 bases outside the gene matches. CDR3 size: 18 residues. CDR3 sequence: CATSRDILAGGFSYEQYF. Here the CDR3 DNA reads TGTGCCACCAGCAGAGATATACTAGCGGGAGGGTTCTCCTACGAGCAGTACTTC.

CDR3 loop: CAVGSRGGYGYTF. The CDR3 nucleotides are TGTGCCGTGGGCTCCAGGGGCGGATATGGCTACACCTTC. The gene calls are TRBV30 and TRBJ1-2; D might be TRBD1 (6 bases). Germline CDR1 GTSNPN, CDR2 SVGIG (reference sequence). With 8 bases removed from V and 5 bases from J, the gap between germline ends came to 18 bases. This CDR3 is 13 amino acids long.

V and J are TRBV28 and TRBJ1-2, with 7 nucleotides matching TRBD1. With V trimmed by 7 bases and J by 1 base, 6 bases remained unmatched. In germline, CDR1 is MDHEN, CDR2 SYDVKM. The CDR3 consists of 14 residues. DNA for the CDR3: TGTGCCAGCACTAGGGACAGCCTTAACTATGGCTACACCTTC. This translates into CASTRDSLNYGYTF.

CDR3 sequence reads: CASSASSSGRNTGELFF. For the CDR3, the DNA is TGTGCCAGCAGCGCGAGTTCTTCCGGGAGAAACACCGGGGAGCTGTTTTTT. The chain uses TRBV9 and TRBJ2-2, with D possibly being TRBD2 (6 bases). Germline V lookup: CDR1 SGDLS, CDR2 YYNGEE. Trimming pared 3 bases from V and 2 bases from J, leaving 17 bases between. The CDR3 runs 17 residues.

The chain uses TRBV2 and TRBJ2-3, with TRBD2 identical over 7 bases. Germline CDR1 and CDR2: SNHLY and FYNNEI. The CDR3 length is 15 residues. V gave up 8 bases and J gave up 2 bases; unmatched junction bases: 10. This CDR3 is CASSPFSGFTDTQYF. In DNA form, the CDR3 reads TGTGCCAGCTCCCCCTTTAGCGGGTTCACAGATACGCAGTATTTT.

This clone turned up a few times. The CDR3 region is CASSQVRLAGEGATQYF. The CDR3 DNA follows: TGTGCCAGCAGCCAAGTGAGACTAGCGGGAGAAGGGGCGACCCAGTACTTC. The chain recombines TRBV3-1 (or the pseudogene TRBV3-2) with TRBJ2-5; 12 bases align to TRBD2. The CDR3 is 17 amino acids. The germline gives CDR1 LGHDT, CDR2 YNNKEL (reference sequence). V was clipped by 1 base and J by 7 bases; unmatched bases: 10.

This clone was counted between two and nine times. The V gene is TRBV19, the J gene TRBJ2-1; D remains ambiguous. Germline values: CDR1 LNHDA, CDR2 SQIVND (reference sequence). Trimming pared 3 bases from V and 5 bases from J, leaving 11 bases between. The CDR3 consists of 14 residues. The CDR3 sequence: CASSMVAGHNEQFF. CDR3 bases: TGTGCCAGTAGTATGGTAGCTGGTCACAATGAGCAGTTCTTC.

The chain carries TRBV6-6 and TRBJ1-2; TRBD1 is a possible D gene (6 bases). CDR1 MNHNY and CDR2 SVGAGI come from the germline V gene (reference sequence). V gave up 4 bases and J gave up 0 bases, with 9 bases separating them. This CDR3 contains 14 residues. The CDR3 nucleotides read TGTGCCAGCAGTTTCCGGACAGCTAACTATGGCTACACCTTC. It codes for CASSFRTANYGYTF.

This sequence joins TRBV9 and TRBJ2-7; TRBD2 matches 14 bases. The V gene's germline CDR1 is SGDLS and CDR2 YYNGEE. V lost 5 bases to trimming and J lost 0 bases; unmatched junction nucleotides: 4. The CDR3 has 16 amino acids. The CDR3 DNA sequence: TGTGCCAGCAGTCGACTAGCGGGGGGGAGCTCCTACGAGCAGTACTTC. Encoded protein: CASSRLAGGSSYEQYF.

CDR3 in DNA: TGTGCCAGCCGACAGCTATTCTCTGGAAACACCATATATTTT. It encodes CASRQLFSGNTIYF. V and J are TRBV19 and TRBJ1-3; a possible D gene is TRBD1 (5 bases). The CDR3 sequence is 14 residues long. Trimming left V 9 bases short and J 0 bases short, with 12 bases between. Germline V gene data show CDR1 as LNHDA and CDR2 as SQIVND (reference sequence).

V is TRBV5-4 and J is TRBJ2-3; 9 positions match TRBD2. The CDR3 sequence is 16 residues long. Per germline, CDR1 SGHNT and CDR2 YYREEE (reference sequence). Unmatched junction bases numbered 9, after V lost 4 bases and J lost 3 bases. Written as DNA, the CDR3 is TGTGCCAGCAGCCGTGGTACTAGCGGGTATACAGATACGCAGTATTTT. Protein sequence: CASSRGTSGYTDTQYF.